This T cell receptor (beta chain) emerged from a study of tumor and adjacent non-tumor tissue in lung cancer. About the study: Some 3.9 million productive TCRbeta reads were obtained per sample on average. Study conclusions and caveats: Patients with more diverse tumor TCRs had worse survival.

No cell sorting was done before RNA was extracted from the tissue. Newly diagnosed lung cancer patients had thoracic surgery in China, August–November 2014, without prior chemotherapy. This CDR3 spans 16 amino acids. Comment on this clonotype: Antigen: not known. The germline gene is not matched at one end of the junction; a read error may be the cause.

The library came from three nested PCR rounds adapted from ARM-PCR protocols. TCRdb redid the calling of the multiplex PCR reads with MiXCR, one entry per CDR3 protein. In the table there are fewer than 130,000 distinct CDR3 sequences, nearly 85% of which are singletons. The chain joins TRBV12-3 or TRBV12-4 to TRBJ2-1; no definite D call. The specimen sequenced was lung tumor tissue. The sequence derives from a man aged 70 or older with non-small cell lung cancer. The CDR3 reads CASSTATDISYNKQFF. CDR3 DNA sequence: TGTGCCAGCAGTACCGCAACAGATATCTCCTACAATAAGCAGTTCTTC.